These T cell receptor beta chains were read from a single sample in a study of cytotoxic CD8 clonotypes in ibrutinib-treated CLL. Here immunoSEQ multiplex PCR was the method, and the copy in TCRdb shows in-frame clones only, minus some. Here the sample spans about 330,000 clones, 67% being singletons. Sample: PBMCs, taken after 36 months of ibrutinib treatment. The receptors stem from a human donor with chronic lymphocytic leukemia. Both conserved end residues are part of each CDR3. D genes are given only for firm matches. The listing skips clone size in some rows; elsewhere it reads once, few, many or a size class.

d_gene,j_gene,abundance,v_gene,CDR3nt,CDR3aa
-,TRBJ1-1,-,TRBV9,TGTGCCAGCGCAACATCGGAGGGGATGAGCTTCACTGAAGCTTTCTTT,CASATSEGMSFTEAFF
-,TRBJ2-2,few,TRBV7-3,TGTGCCAGCAGCCTCCTGGGGACCAACACCGGGGAGCTGTTTTTT,CASSLLGTNTGELFF
-,TRBJ2-7,few,TRBV2,TGTGCCAGCAGTGAATTTGCCTACGAGCAGTACTTC,CASSEFAYEQYF
TRBD1,TRBJ2-1,-,TRBV29-1,TGCAGCGTAACAGGGGTAGGCAATGAGCAGTTCTTC,CSVTGVGNEQFF
TRBD2,TRBJ2-3,few,TRBV7-8,TGTGCCAGCAGCTTAGGACTAGCCACAGATACGCAGTATTTT,CASSLGLATDTQYF
TRBD1,TRBJ1-2,-,TRBV25-1,TGTGCCAGCAGTGAGTTCCCAGGGGGCGATGGCTACACCTTC,CASSEFPGGDGYTF
TRBD1,TRBJ1-4,once,TRBV5-1,TGCGCCAGCAGCTTGGGGGCACAGGGGCCGGGTGAAAAACTGTTTTTT,CASSLGAQGPGEKLFF
-,TRBJ1-6,-,TRBV4-2,TGTGCCAGCAGCCAAGTCAGGGGAAATTCACCCCTCCACTTT,CASSQVRGNSPLHF
-,TRBJ2-7,few,TRBV4-3,TGCGCCAGCAGCCAGAGGACCGGGACAAAATCCACTCCCCACTCCTACGAGCAGTACTTC,CASSQRTGTKSTPHSYEQYF
-,TRBJ2-5,-,TRBV11-2,TGTGCCAGCAAAAATAGTCTGATGCAAGAGACCCAGTACTTC,CASKNSLMQETQYF
TRBD1,TRBJ1-1,-,TRBV4-1,TGCGCCAGCAGCCATCTGGGGACAGCTTCTGAAGCTTTCTTT,CASSHLGTASEAFF
-,TRBJ1-1,-,TRBV19,TGTGCCACCTCAGGTCCTGCTGAAGCTTTCTTT,CATSGPAEAFF
-,TRBJ2-7,-,TRBV6-1,TGTGCCAGCCCGGGACGGTTCTACGAGCAGTACTTC,CASPGRFYEQYF
-,TRBJ2-7,-,TRBV2,TGTGCCAGCAGTGTTAGGCGCTCCTACGAGCAGTACTTC,CASSVRRSYEQYF
TRBD1,TRBJ1-4,-,TRBV12-5,TGTGCTAGTGGCACAGACAGGGTCGAAAAACTGTTTTTT,CASGTDRVEKLFF
TRBD2,TRBJ2-4,-,TRBV2,TGTGCCAGCTCCCTGGGGGGACTAGCGGGAGGGCGGGCCAAAAACATTCAGTACTTC,CASSLGGLAGGRAKNIQYF
-,TRBJ1-5,-,TRBV27,TGTGCCAGCAGTTCCCAATACAATCAGCCCCAGCATTTT,CASSSQYNQPQHF
TRBD2,TRBJ2-7,-,TRBV4-1,TGCGCCAGCAGCCAACCTAGCGGGAGTCTCGAGCAGTACTTC,CASSQPSGSLEQYF
TRBD2,TRBJ2-7,-,TRBV6-1,TGTGCCAGCACCACCGGACTAGACCCCCACTACGAGCAGTACTTC,CASTTGLDPHYEQYF
-,TRBJ2-7,-,TRBV11-2,TGTGCCAGCAGCTTAGTGGCAGCCAACTCCTACGAGCAGTACTTC,CASSLVAANSYEQYF
-,TRBJ2-5,-,TRBV29-1,TGCAGCGTCTATTTAGTATTGGGACTGGGGGAGACCCAGTACTTC,CSVYLVLGLGETQYF
-,TRBJ1-2,-,TRBV5-5,TGTGCCAGCAGCTTCCGACGGGGGGACGGCTACACCTTC,CASSFRRGDGYTF
TRBD1,TRBJ2-7,-,TRBV5-1,TGCGCCAGCAGCTTGGGGACAGGGGCTCTTAGCTCCTACGAGCAGTACTTC,CASSLGTGALSSYEQYF
-,TRBJ2-7,-,TRBV29-1,TGCAGCTTGACGGACGACTACGAGCAGTACTTC,CSLTDDYEQYF
-,TRBJ1-3,-,TRBV6-5,TGTGCCAGCAGTTTAAGCGGACACTCTGGAAACACCATATATTTT,CASSLSGHSGNTIYF
TRBD2,TRBJ2-1,-,TRBV11-2,TGTGCCAGCAGCTTACGGGGGTGGGGACTAGCGATGAATGAGCAGTTCTTC,CASSLRGWGLAMNEQFF
-,TRBJ1-5,-,TRBV4-1,TGCGCCAGCAGCCAAGATGGTTGGCAGGGCGCGTTTCAGCCCCAGCATTTT,CASSQDGWQGAFQPQHF
TRBD1,TRBJ2-5,-,TRBV5-1,TGCGCCAGCAGCCAAAAGACAGGGCGAATAGAGACCCAGTACTTC,CASSQKTGRIETQYF
TRBD1,TRBJ2-1,-,TRBV28,TGTGCCAGGGACAGGGGACGGTTCTTC,CARDRGRFF
-,TRBJ1-2,-,TRBV13,TGTGCCAGCAGCCCCGGTGTGGGCAACTATGGCTACACCTTC,CASSPGVGNYGYTF
-,TRBJ2-5,once,TRBV2,TGTGCCAGCAGTAGATCAGGCGAACTGAAAAAGACCCAGTACTTC,CASSRSGELKKTQYF
TRBD1,TRBJ2-5,-,TRBV6-5,TGTGCCAGCAGACAGGGGGAAGACACCCAGTACTTC,CASRQGEDTQYF
-,TRBJ1-2,-,TRBV7-9,TGTGCCAGCAGCTTAGACAGTCTAGGGTACACCTTC,CASSLDSLGYTF
-,TRBJ2-1,-,TRBV7-9,TGTGCCAGCAGCCCCCTCAGCGGGCCTTCCTACAATGAGCAGTTCTTC,CASSPLSGPSYNEQFF
-,TRBJ1-2,once,TRBV4-2,TGTGCCAGCAGCCAAGACGCAGGGATGGCCTATGGCTACACCTTC,CASSQDAGMAYGYTF
-,TRBJ1-1,few,TRBV13,TGTGCCAGCAGCCCCGGACGGGGAAACACTGAAGCTTTCTTT,CASSPGRGNTEAFF
-,TRBJ2-5,few,TRBV2,TGTGCCAGCAGTGATCTGGATATGTTGGGGACCCAGTACTTC,CASSDLDMLGTQYF
-,TRBJ2-1,few,TRBV4-1,TGCGCCAGCAGCCAAGGAAGGCGGGCGACGGTGACAATTGAGCAGTTCTTC,CASSQGRRATVTIEQFF
-,TRBJ2-1,-,TRBV7-6,TGTGCCAGCAGCTCAAACCGGCCTAGTGAGCAGTTCTTC,CASSSNRPSEQFF
-,TRBJ2-3,-,TRBV7-2,TGTGCCAGCAGCTTAAGGAACTCAATTCGTCGAGATACGCAGTATTTT,CASSLRNSIRRDTQYF
-,TRBJ2-3,-,TRBV15,TGTGCCACCAGCAGAGATCAGGTCGGAGATACGCAGTATTTT,CATSRDQVGDTQYF
TRBD1,TRBJ2-7,-,TRBV5-1,TGCGCCAGCTCTGGACAGGACTACGAGCAGTACTTC,CASSGQDYEQYF
-,TRBJ2-7,-,TRBV29-1,TGCAGCGTTGAAGATCCTCAGGACTACGAGCAGTACTTC,CSVEDPQDYEQYF
-,TRBJ2-7,-,TRBV11-2,TGTGCCAGCAGCACCGCCTACGAGCAGTACTTC,CASSTAYEQYF
-,TRBJ2-1,-,TRBV5-1,TGCGCCAGCAGCTTGGAACGTGGAATCTCCTACAATGAGCAGTTCTTC,CASSLERGISYNEQFF
TRBD1,TRBJ2-5,-,TRBV7-9,TGTGCCAGCAGCTTTCAGACAGGGAACCAAGAGACCCAGTACTTC,CASSFQTGNQETQYF
-,TRBJ2-3,-,TRBV7-3,TGTGCCAGCAGCTTCGACGCAGATACGCAGTATTTT,CASSFDADTQYF
TRBD2,TRBJ2-7,-,TRBV5-4,TGTGCCAGCAGCTCCGGTAAGGGACTAGCTTACGAGCAGTACTTC,CASSSGKGLAYEQYF
TRBD2,TRBJ2-2,few,TRBV13,TGTGCCAGCAGGTTACTAGCGAGCACCGGGGAGCTGTTTTTT,CASRLLASTGELFF
TRBD1,TRBJ1-2,-,TRBV9,TGTGCCAGCAGCCCAGGGGGCCGGGATGGACATGGCTACACCTTC,CASSPGGRDGHGYTF
TRBD2,TRBJ2-3,-,TRBV9,TGTGCCAGCAGCGAGACTAGCGGGGGGTTCACAGATACGCAGTATTTT,CASSETSGGFTDTQYF
TRBD1,TRBJ1-1,-,TRBV28,TGTGCCAGCAGTTATGGGGACAGGGCAGAAGCTTTCTTT,CASSYGDRAEAFF
-,TRBJ2-7,-,TRBV5-1,TGCGCCAGCAGCTTGGTCCAGGGTACGTACGAGCAGTACTTC,CASSLVQGTYEQYF
-,TRBJ2-1,-,TRBV10-2,TGCGCCACTGATGGAGGGACGGTCAATGAGCAGTTCTTC,CATDGGTVNEQFF
-,TRBJ2-7,-,TRBV6-1,TGTGCCAGCAGCCTAGAAGTAGGCTACGAGCAGTACTTC,CASSLEVGYEQYF
-,TRBJ2-7,-,TRBV14,TGTGCCAGCAGCCAAAGAAACTTAAACAACAGGGACCAACAGTACTTC,CASSQRNLNNRDQQYF
TRBD1,TRBJ1-2,-,TRBV6-1,TGTGCCAGCAGTGCAGAGGGACAGGCTAACTATGGCTACACCTTC,CASSAEGQANYGYTF
-,TRBJ2-1,-,TRBV7-9,TGTGCCAGCAGCTCGGTTGTCTATGAGCAGTTCTTC,CASSSVVYEQFF
TRBD1,TRBJ1-5,-,TRBV5-6,TGTGCCAGCAGCTTGGGATCAGGGGGCGGTCAGCCCCAGCATTTT,CASSLGSGGGQPQHF
-,TRBJ2-2,few,TRBV7-2,TGTGCCAGCAGCCAGATAGCCACCGGGGAGCTGTTTTTT,CASSQIATGELFF